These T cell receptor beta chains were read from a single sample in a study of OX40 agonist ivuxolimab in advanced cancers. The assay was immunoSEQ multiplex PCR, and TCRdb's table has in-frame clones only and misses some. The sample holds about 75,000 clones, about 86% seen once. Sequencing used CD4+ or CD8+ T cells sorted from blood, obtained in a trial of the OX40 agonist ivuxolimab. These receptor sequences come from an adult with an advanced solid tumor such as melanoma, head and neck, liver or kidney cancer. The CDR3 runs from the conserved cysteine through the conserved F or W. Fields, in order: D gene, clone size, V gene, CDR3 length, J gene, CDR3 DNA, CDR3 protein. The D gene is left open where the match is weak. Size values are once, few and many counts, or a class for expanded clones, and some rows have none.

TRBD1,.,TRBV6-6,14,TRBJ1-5,TGTGCCAGCAGCCTTCGAGGGACAGATCAGCCCCAGCATTTT,CASSLRGTDQPQHF
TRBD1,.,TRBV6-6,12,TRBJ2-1,TGTGCCAGCAGTCATCGACAGGGGGCTGAGTTCTTC,CASSHRQGAEFF
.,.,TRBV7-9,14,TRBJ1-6,TGTGCCAGCAGCTTAATGGGGGGCGATTCACCCCTCCACTTT,CASSLMGGDSPLHF
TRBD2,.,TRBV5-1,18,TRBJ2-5,TGCGCCAGCAGCTTGGATGCTAGCGGAGGAGGGTACCAAGAGACCCAGTACTTC,CASSLDASGGGYQETQYF
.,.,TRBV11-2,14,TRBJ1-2,TGTGCCAGCAGTCAAGGGCGGGGCGGGGGCGGCTACACCTTC,CASSQGRGGGGYTF
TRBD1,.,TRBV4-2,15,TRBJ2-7,TGTGCCAGCAGCCAAGAATTGGGACAGCTCTACGAGCAGTACTTC,CASSQELGQLYEQYF
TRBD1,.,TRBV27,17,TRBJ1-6,TGTGCCAGCACCGAAATCAGGGGGAGGGGGTTTAATTCACCCCTCCACTTT,CASTEIRGRGFNSPLHF
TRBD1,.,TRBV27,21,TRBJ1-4,TGTGCCAGCAGTCAACTTACGGGGCGCGGACAGGGGAGGTCGGCTAATGAAAAACTGTTTTTT,CASSQLTGRGQGRSANEKLFF
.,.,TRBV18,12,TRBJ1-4,TGTGCCAGCTCACCGCCTAATGAAAAACTGTTTTTT,CASSPPNEKLFF
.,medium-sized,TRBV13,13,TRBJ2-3,TGTGCCAGCAGCTTGGTTAGCTCTCATACGCAGTATTTT,CASSLVSSHTQYF
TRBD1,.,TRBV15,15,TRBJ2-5,TGTGCCACCGATGTCGGGACAGGGAGGGGAGAGACCCAGTACTTC,CATDVGTGRGETQYF
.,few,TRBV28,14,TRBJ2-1,TGTGCCAGCAGTTTCGGTGGACCCTACAATGAGCAGTTCTTC,CASSFGGPYNEQFF
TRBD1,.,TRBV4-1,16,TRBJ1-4,TGCGCCAGCAGCCGAGCGAGACAGGGGAGGGGAGAAAAACTGTTTTTT,CASSRARQGRGEKLFF
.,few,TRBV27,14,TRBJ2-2,TGTGCCAGCAGTCCCAGGGTGAACACCGGGGAGCTGTTTTTT,CASSPRVNTGELFF
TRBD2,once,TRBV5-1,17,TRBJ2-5,TGCGCCAGCAGCTTGTACTTGCGGGGGTCGGGCCAAGAGACCCAGTACTTC,CASSLYLRGSGQETQYF
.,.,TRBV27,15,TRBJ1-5,TGTGCCAGCAGTCCGACCCGGGGGTACAATCAGCCCCAGCATTTT,CASSPTRGYNQPQHF
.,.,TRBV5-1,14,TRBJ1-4,TGCGCCAGCAGCTTGTTTCGGATGGAAGAAAAACTGTTTTTT,CASSLFRMEEKLFF
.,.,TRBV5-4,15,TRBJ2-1,TGTGCCAGCAGCCCCGGGGGCATGGGGATGAATGAGCAGTTCTTC,CASSPGGMGMNEQFF
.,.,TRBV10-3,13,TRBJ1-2,TGTGCCATCAGTGATGACAGGAACTATGGCTACACCTTC,CAISDDRNYGYTF
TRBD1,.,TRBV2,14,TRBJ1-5,TGTGCCAGCAGTAAACCGGGACAGAATCAGCCCCAGCATTTT,CASSKPGQNQPQHF
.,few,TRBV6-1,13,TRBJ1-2,TGTGCCAGCAGTGCAGGGACTAACTATGGCTACACCTTC,CASSAGTNYGYTF
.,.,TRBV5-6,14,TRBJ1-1,TGTGCCAGCAGCTTGATGAAAGGAAACACTGAAGCTTTCTTT,CASSLMKGNTEAFF
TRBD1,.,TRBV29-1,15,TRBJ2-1,TGCAGCGCCAGACAGGGACGGTATCCGACCGATGAGCAGTTCTTC,CSARQGRYPTDEQFF
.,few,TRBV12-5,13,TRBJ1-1,TGTGCTAGTGGTCCGGCAGGGTTCACTGAAGCTTTCTTT,CASGPAGFTEAFF
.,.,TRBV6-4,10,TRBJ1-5,TGTGCCAGCAACAATCAGCCCCAGCATTTT,CASNNQPQHF
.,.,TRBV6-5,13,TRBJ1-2,TGTGCCACCGCCGGGGGGGGGCCATATGGCTACACCTTC,CATAGGGPYGYTF
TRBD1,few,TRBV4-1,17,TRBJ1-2,TGCGCCAGCAGCCAAGTCTTTAGGGGACAGGGGAACTATGGCTACACCTTC,CASSQVFRGQGNYGYTF
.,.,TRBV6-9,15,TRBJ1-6,TGTGCCAGCAGGCCCCCCGGGCGTTATAATTCACCCCTCCACTTT,CASRPPGRYNSPLHF
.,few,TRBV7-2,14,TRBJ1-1,TGTGCCAGCAGCCAACCTGGGCCCGGCCTGAAAGCTTTCTTT,CASSQPGPGLKAFF
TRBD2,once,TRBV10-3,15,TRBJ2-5,TGTGCCATCAGTGTGCTAGCGGGGGGTGGAGAGACCCAGTACTTC,CAISVLAGGGETQYF
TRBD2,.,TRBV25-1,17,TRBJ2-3,TGTGCCAGCAGTGAATCGGCTAGCGGCCCACTCCAGGATACGCAGTATTTT,CASSESASGPLQDTQYF
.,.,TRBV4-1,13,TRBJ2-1,TGCGCCAGCAGTAGCGCGGGCTACAATGAGCAGTTCTTC,CASSSAGYNEQFF
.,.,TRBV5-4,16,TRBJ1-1,TGTGCCAGCAGCTTGGCATTTGAAGGGTTTCGCCCCCCGCGTCTCTTT,CASSLAFEGFRPPRLF
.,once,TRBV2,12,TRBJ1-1,TGTGCCAGCAACATCGGGGGTTGGGAAGCTTTCTTT,CASNIGGWEAFF
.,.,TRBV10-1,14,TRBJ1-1,TGCGCCAGCAGTGAGTCAAGGGGGAGCACTGAAGCTTTCTTT,CASSESRGSTEAFF
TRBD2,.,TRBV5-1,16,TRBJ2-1,TGCGCCAGCAGTTCGGGTGAGACTAGCGGGGGCTTGGGGCAGTTCTTC,CASSSGETSGGLGQFF
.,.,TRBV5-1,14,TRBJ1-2,TGCGCCAGCAGCTTGGGGCAGGGAGGCTATGGCTACACCTTC,CASSLGQGGYGYTF
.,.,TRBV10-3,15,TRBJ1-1,TGTGCCATCAGTGAGTACACAACCCACGGTGGTGAAGCTTTCTTT,CAISEYTTHGGEAFF
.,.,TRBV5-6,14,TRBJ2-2,TGTGCCAGCAGCGAAACAGGGAGGCCCGGGGAGCTGTTTTTT,CASSETGRPGELFF
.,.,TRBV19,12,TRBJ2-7,TGTGCCAGTAGGAACAGGGAAACAGAGCAGTACTTC,CASRNRETEQYF
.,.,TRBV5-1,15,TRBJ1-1,TGCGCCAGCAGCTTGTCGGCCCTAACGAACACTGAAGCTTTCTTT,CASSLSALTNTEAFF
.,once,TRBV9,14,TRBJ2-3,TGTGCCAGCAGCCCGCGGGCTAGCACAGATACGCAGTATTTT,CASSPRASTDTQYF
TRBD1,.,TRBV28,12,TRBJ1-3,TGTGCCAGCGGACAGGGCAGAAACACCATATATTTT,CASGQGRNTIYF
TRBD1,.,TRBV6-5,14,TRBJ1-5,TGTGCCACCAGACAGGGAAATTACAATCAGCCCCAGCATTTT,CATRQGNYNQPQHF
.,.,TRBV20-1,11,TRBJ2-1,TGCAGTGCTAGACGCGGGTATGGGCAGTTCTTC,CSARRGYGQFF
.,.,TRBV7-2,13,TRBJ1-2,TGTGCCAGCAGCTTAGGCAGCCCTTATGGCTACACCTTC,CASSLGSPYGYTF
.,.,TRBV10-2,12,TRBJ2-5,TGCGCCAGCAGAAGCCTCCAAGAGACCCAGTACTTC,CASRSLQETQYF